This T cell receptor (beta chain) was sequenced in a study of T-cell reconstitution after alpha-beta-depleted transplantation in children. This CDR3 has 14 residues. Per germline, CDR1 MNHNS and CDR2 SASEGT. V gave up 3 bases and J gave up 5 bases; unmatched junction bases: 4. Preparation of the TCRbeta library involved a method that used unique molecular identifiers. One entry per CDR3 protein results from TCRdb running MiXCR on the PCR reads. The repertoire has hundreds of thousands of distinct CDR3 sequences, 18% of them found once; the top ten carry over 3%. The sample was PBMCs from the stem cell graft donor, taken from the stem cell graft. The clonotype comes from a human donor who donated a stem cell graft to a child with acute lymphoblastic leukemia. This chain joins TRBV6-1 and TRBJ1-2; 9 positions agree with TRBD1. CDR3 DNA sequence: TGTGCCAGCAGTGATACAGGGGGCTCATATGGCTACACCTTC. It specifies CASSDTGGSYGYTF.